Here is one T cell receptor (beta chain) with its context. Its antigen is unknown. The protocol was immunoSEQ multiplex PCR, while the TCRdb copy is restricted to in-frame clones and leaves out a portion. The sample has approximately 100,000 clones, 90% seen once. The CDR3 is made up of 15 amino acids. V was cut by 5 bases and J by 3 bases, with 13 bases left in between. The V gene's germline CDR1 is MRHNA and CDR2 SNTAGT. The record originates from a study of OX40 agonist ivuxolimab in advanced cancers. Study conclusions and caveats: At doses 0.1 to 3.0 mg/kg, CD4+ and CD8+ clones expanded.

The V gene is TRBV6-4, the J gene TRBJ2-2; D uncertain. This clonotype was sampled from an adult with an advanced solid tumor such as melanoma, head and neck, liver or kidney cancer. The specimen comprised CD4+ or CD8+ T cells sorted from blood, sampled in a trial of the OX40 agonist ivuxolimab. The CDR3 loop reads CASSRDIRDTGELFF. Written as DNA, the CDR3 is TGTGCCAGCAGTAGAGATATCCGGGACACCGGGGAGCTGTTTTTT.